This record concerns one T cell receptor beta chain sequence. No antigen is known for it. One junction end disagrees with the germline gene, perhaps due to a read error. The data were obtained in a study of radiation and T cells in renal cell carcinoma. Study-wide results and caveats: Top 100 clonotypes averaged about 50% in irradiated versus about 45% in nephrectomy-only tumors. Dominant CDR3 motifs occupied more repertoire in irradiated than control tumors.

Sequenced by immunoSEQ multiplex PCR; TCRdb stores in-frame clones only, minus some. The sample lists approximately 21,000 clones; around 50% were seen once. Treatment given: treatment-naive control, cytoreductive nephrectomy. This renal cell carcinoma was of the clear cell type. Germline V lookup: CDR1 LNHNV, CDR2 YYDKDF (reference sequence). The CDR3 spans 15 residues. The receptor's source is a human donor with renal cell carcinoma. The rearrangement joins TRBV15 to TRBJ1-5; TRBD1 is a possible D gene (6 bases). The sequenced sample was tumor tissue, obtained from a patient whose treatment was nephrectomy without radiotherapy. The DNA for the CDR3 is TGTGCCACCAGCAGAGATGGGTCCCCGGACAGCCCCGGGATTTTT. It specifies CATSRDGSPDSPGIF.